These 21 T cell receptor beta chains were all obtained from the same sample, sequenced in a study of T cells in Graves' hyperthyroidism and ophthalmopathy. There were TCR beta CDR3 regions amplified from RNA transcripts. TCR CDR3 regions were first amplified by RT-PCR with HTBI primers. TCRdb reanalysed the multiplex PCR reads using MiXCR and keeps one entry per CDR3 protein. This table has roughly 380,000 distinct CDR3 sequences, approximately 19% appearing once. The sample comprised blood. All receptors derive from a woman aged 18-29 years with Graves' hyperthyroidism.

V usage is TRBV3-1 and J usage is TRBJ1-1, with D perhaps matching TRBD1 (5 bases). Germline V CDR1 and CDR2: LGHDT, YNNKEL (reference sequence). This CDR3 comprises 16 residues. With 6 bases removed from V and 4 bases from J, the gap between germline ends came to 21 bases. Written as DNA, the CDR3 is TGTGCCAGCAGTCGTACAAGACAGAGTAAGCCCACTGAAGCTTTCTTT. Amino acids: CASSRTRQSKPTEAFF.

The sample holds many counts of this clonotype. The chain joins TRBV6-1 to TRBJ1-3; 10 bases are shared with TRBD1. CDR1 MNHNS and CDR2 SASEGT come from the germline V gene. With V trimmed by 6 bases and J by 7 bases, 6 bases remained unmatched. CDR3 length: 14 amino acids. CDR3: CASSRDRGSNTIYF. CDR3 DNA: TGTGCCAGCAGCAGGGACAGGGGATCGAACACCATATATTTT.

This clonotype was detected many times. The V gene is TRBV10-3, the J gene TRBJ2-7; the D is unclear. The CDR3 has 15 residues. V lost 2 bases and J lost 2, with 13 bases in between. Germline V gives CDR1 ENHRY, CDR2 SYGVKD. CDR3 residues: CAISEGQDATYEQYF. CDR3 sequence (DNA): TGTGCCATCAGTGAGGGTCAGGATGCCACCTACGAGCAGTACTTC.

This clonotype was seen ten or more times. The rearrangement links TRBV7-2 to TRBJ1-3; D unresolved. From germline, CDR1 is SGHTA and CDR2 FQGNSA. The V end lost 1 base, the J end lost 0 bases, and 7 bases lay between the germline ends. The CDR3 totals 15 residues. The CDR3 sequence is CASSLGLTSGNTIYF. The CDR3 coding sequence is TGTGCCAGCAGCTTAGGGCTGACCTCTGGAAACACCATATATTTT. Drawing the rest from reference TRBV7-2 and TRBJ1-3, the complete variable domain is GAGVSQSPSNKVTEKGKDVELRCDPISGHTALYWYRQSLGQGLEFLIYFQGNSAPDKSGLPSDRFSAERTGGSVSTLTIQRTQQEDSAVYLCASSLGLTSGNTIYFGEGSWLTVV.

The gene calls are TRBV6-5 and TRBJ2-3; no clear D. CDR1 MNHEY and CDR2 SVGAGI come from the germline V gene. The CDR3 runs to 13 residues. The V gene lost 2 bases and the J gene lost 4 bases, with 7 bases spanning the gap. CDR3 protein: CASSYGESDTQYF. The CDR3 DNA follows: TGTGCCAGCAGTTACGGGGAATCAGATACGCAGTATTTT.

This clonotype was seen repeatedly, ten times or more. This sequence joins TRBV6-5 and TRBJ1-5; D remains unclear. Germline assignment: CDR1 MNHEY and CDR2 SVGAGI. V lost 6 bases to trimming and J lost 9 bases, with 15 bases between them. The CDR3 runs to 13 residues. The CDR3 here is CASRRYARGPQHF. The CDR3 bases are TGTGCCAGCAGAAGATATGCCCGGGGGCCCCAGCATTTT.

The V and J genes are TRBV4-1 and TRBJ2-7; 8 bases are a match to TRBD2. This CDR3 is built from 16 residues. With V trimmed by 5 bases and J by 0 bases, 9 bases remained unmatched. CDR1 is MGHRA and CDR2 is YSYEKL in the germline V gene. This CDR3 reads CASSVRGGSSSYEQYF. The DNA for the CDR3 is TGCGCCAGCAGCGTACGCGGGGGGTCGAGCTCCTACGAGCAGTACTTC.

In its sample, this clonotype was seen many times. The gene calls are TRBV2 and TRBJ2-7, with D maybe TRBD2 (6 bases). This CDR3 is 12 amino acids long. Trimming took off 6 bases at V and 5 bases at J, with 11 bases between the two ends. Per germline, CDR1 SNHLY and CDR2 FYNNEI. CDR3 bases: TGTGCCAGCAGCGGGACTGCGGACGAGCAGTACTTC. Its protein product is CASSGTADEQYF.

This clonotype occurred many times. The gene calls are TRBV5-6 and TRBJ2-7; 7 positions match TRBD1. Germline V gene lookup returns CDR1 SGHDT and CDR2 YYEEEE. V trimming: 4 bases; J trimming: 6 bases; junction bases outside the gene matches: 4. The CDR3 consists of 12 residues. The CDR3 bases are TGTGCCAGCAGCCTTAGACAGGGCGAGCAGTACTTC. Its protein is CASSLRQGEQYF.

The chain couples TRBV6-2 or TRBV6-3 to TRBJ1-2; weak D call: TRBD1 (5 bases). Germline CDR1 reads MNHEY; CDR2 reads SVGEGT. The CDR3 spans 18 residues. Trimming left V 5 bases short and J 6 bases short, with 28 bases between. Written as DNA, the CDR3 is TGTGCCAGCAGTATCCCTTTCATCTTGACAGAATTAAGGAATGGCTACACCTTC. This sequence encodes CASSIPFILTELRNGYTF.

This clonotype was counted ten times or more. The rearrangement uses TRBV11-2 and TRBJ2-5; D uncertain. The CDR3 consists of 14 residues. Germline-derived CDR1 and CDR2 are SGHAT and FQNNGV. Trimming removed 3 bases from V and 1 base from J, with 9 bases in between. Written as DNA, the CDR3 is TGTGCCAGCAGCTTTCGCAGTTTCCAAGAGACCCAGTACTTC. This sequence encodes CASSFRSFQETQYF.

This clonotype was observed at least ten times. The CDR3 region is CASSPGAQGYTF. The CDR3 DNA reads as TGTGCCAGCAGCCCAGGGGCACAAGGCTACACCTTC. The rearrangement uses TRBV6-1 and TRBJ1-2; a possible D gene is TRBD1 (6 bases). The CDR3 is 12 amino acids. The V end was cut by 6 bases, the J end by 8 bases, with 13 bases between. Per the germline V gene, CDR1 is MNHNS and CDR2 is SASEGT.

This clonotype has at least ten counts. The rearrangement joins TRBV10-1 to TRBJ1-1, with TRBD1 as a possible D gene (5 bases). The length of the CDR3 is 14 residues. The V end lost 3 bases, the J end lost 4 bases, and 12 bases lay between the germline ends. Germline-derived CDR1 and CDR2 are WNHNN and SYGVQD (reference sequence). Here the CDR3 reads CASSDSPGATEAFF. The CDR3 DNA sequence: TGCGCCAGCAGTGACTCCCCCGGGGCCACTGAAGCTTTCTTT.

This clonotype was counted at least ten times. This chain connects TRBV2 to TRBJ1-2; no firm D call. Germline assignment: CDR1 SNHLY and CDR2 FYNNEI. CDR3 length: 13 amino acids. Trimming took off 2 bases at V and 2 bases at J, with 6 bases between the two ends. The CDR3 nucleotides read TGTGCCAGCAGTGAAAGATACAACTATGGCTACACCTTC. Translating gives CASSERYNYGYTF.

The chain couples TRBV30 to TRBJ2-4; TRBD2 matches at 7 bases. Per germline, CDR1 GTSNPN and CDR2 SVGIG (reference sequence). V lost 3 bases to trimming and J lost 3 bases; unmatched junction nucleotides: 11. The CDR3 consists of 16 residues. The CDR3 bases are TGTGCCTGGAGGGCGGCGCGGGGGATGGGCAAAAACATTCAGTACTTC. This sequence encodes CAWRAARGMGKNIQYF. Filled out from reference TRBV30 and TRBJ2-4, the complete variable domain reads SQTIHQWPATLVQPVGSPLSLECTVEGTSNPNLYWYRQAAGRGLQLLFYSVGIGQISSEVPQNLSASRPQDRQFILSSKKLLLSDSGFYLCAWRAARGMGKNIQYFGAGTRLSVL.

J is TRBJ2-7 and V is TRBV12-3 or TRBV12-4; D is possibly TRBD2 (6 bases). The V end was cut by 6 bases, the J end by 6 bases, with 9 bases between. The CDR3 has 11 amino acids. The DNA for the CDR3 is TGTGCCAGCAGACTAGCCGGCGAGCAGTACTTC. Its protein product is CASRLAGEQYF.

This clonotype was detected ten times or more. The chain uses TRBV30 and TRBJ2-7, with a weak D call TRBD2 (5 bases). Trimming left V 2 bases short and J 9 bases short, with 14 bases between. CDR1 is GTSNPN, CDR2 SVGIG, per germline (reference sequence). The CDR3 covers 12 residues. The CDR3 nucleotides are TGTGCCTGGAGTACTACTCCGGAGGTGCAGTACTTC. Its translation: CAWSTTPEVQYF.

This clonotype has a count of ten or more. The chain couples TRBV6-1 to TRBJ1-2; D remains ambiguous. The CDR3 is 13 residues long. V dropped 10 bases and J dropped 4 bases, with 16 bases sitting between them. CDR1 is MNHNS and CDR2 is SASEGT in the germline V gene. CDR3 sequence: CATSPGPAYGYTF. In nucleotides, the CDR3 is TGTGCCACATCTCCCGGGCCGGCCTATGGCTACACCTTC.

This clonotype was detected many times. The CDR3 DNA reads TGTGCCTGGAGCAGGTACAAACTAAGGAACACTGAAGCTTTCTTT. Amino acid sequence: CAWSRYKLRNTEAFF. The V call is TRBV30, the J call TRBJ1-1; D unclear. Germline V CDR1 and CDR2: GTSNPN, SVGIG (reference sequence). The CDR3 covers 15 residues. V dropped 3 bases and J dropped 1 base, with 15 bases sitting between them. Looking up the rest from reference TRBV30 and TRBJ1-1 gives the full variable domain: SQTIHQWPATLVQPVGSPLSLECTVEGTSNPNLYWYRQAAGRGLQLLFYSVGIGQISSEVPQNLSASRPQDRQFILSSKKLLLSDSGFYLCAWSRYKLRNTEAFFGQGTRLTVV.

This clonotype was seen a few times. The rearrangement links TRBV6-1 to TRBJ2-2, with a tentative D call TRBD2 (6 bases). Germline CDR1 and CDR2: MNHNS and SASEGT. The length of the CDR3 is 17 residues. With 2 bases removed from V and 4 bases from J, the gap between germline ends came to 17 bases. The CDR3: CASSEWGGGSPTGELFF. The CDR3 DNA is TGTGCCAGCAGTGAATGGGGTGGGGGGTCGCCCACCGGGGAGCTGTTTTTT.

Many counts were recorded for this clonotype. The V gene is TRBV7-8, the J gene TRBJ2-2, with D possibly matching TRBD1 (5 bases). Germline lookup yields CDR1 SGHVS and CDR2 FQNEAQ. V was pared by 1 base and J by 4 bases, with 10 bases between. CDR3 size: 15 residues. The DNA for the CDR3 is TGTGCCAGCAGCTTAGATTTTGGGGCCACCGGGGAGCTGTTTTTT. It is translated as CASSLDFGATGELFF.